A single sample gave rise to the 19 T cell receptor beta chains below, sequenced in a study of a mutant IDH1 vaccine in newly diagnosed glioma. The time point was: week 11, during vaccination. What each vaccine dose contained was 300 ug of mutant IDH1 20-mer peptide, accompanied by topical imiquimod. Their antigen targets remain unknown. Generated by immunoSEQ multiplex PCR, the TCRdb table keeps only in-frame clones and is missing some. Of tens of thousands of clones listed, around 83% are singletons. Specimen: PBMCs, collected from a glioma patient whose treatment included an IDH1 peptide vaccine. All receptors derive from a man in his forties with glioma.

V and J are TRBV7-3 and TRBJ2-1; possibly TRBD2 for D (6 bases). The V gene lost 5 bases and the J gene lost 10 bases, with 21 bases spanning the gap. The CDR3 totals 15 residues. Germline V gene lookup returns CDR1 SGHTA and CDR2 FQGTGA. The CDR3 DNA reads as TGTGCCAGCAGCCCTCGGAGTAGCGGCCTTGGAGAGCAGTTCTTC. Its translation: CASSPRSSGLGEQFF.

The CDR3 nucleotides are TGTGCCAGCAGTTACGATCGGACGGGCACTGAAGCTTTCTTT. Its protein is CASSYDRTGTEAFF. This chain joins TRBV6-5 and TRBJ1-1; D uncertain. Between the trimmed V and J ends, which lost 2 bases and 4 bases, there was a span of 11 bases. The CDR3 covers 14 residues. Per germline, CDR1 MNHEY and CDR2 SVGAGI.

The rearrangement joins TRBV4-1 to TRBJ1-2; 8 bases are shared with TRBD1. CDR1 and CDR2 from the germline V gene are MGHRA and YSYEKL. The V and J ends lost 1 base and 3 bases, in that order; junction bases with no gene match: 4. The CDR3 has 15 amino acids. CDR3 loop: CASSQGTGSDYGYTF. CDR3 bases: TGCGCCAGCAGCCAAGGGACAGGGTCGGACTATGGCTACACCTTC.

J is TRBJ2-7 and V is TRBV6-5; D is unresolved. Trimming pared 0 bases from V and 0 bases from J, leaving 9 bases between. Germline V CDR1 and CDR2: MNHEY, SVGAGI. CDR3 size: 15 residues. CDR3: CASSYSGSTSYEQYF. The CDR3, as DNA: TGTGCCAGCAGTTACTCCGGTTCAACCTCCTACGAGCAGTACTTC.

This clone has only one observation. This CDR3 reads CASSYSGFNQPQHF. The CDR3 DNA is TGTGCCAGCAGTTACTCGGGATTTAATCAGCCCCAGCATTTT. The V call is TRBV27, the J call TRBJ1-5, with D uncertain. CDR1 is MNHEY, CDR2 SMNVEV, per germline (reference sequence). V lost 4 bases, J lost 4 bases, and 11 bases lay in between. This CDR3 is 14 amino acids long.

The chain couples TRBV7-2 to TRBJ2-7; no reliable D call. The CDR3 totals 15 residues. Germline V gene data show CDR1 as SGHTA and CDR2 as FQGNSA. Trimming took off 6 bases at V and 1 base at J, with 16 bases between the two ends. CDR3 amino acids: CASSTLMGSSYEQYF. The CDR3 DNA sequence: TGTGCCAGCAGTACCCTAATGGGCTCATCCTACGAGCAGTACTTC.

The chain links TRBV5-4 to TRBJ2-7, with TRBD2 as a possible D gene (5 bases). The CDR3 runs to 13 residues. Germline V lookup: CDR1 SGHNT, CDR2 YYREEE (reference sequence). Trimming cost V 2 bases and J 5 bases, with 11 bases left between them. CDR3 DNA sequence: TGTGCCAGCAGCTTCTCTGAGGGAGACGAGCAGTACTTC. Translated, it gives CASSFSEGDEQYF.

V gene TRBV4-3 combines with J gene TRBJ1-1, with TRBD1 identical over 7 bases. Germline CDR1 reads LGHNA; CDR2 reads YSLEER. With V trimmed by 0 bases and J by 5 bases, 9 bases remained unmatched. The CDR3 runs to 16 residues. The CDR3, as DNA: TGCGCCAGCAGCCAAGATCGGGCAGGGGGATTGACTGAAGCTTTCTTT. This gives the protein CASSQDRAGGLTEAFF.

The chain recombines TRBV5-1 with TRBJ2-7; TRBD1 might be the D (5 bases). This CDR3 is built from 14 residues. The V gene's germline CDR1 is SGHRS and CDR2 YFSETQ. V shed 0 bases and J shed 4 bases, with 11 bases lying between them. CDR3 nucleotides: TGCGCCAGCAGCTTGGTTCAGGGAAAGTACGAGCAGTACTTC. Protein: CASSLVQGKYEQYF.

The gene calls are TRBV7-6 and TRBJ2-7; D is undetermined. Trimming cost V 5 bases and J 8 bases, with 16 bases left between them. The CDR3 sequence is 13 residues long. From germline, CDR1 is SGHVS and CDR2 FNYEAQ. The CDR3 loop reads CASSPTTVTQQYF. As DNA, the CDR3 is TGTGCCAGCAGCCCCACTACAGTCACCCAGCAGTACTTC.

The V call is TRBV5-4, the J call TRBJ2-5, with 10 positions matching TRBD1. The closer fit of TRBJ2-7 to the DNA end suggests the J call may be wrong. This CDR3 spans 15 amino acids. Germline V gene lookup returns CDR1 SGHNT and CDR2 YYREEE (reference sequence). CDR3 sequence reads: CASSLGQGASGEQYF. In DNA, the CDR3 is TGTGCCAGCAGCTTGGGACAGGGGGCGTCGGGCGAGCAGTACTTC.

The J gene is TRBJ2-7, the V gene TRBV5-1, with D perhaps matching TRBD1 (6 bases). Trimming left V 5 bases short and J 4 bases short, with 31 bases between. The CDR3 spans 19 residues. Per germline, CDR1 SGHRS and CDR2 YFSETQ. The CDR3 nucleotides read TGCGCCAGCAGGTCCCAACCGAGCACAGGGATCGTCACAGTGTACGAGCAGTACTTC. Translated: CASRSQPSTGIVTVYEQYF.

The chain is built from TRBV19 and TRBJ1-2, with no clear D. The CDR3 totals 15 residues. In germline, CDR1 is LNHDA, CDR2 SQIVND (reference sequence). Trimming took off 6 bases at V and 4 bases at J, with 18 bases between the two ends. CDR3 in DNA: TGTGCCAGTAGCCTAGACGCCGGCGGGTTCTATGGCTACACCTTC. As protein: CASSLDAGGFYGYTF.

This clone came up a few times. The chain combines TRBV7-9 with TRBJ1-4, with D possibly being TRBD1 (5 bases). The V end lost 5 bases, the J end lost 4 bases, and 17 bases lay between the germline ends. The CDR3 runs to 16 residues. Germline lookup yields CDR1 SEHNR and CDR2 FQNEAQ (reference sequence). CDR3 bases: TGTGCCAGCAGCCATAGTCCAGGGAGAGGTAATGAAAAACTGTTTTTT. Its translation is CASSHSPGRGNEKLFF.

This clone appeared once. CDR3 residues: CASSSWTGGVNYGYTF. CDR3 coding DNA: TGTGCCAGCAGTTCGTGGACAGGGGGCGTTAACTATGGCTACACCTTC. The J gene is TRBJ1-2, the V gene TRBV28; 11 positions agree with TRBD1. CDR3 length: 16 amino acids. J lost 1 base, V lost 4 bases, and 5 bases had no gene match. CDR1 MDHEN and CDR2 SYDVKM come from the germline V gene.

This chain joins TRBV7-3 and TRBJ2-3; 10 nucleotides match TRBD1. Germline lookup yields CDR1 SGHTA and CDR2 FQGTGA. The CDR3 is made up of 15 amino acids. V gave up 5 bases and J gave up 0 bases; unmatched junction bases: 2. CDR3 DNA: TGTGCCAGCAGCATGGGACAGGGGAGCACAGATACGCAGTATTTT. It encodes CASSMGQGSTDTQYF.

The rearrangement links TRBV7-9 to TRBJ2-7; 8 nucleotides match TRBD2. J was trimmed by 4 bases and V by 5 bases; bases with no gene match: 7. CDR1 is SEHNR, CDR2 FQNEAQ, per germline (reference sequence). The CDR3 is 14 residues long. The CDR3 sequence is CASSRTLAGYEQYF. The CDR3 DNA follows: TGTGCCAGCAGCCGTACTCTAGCGGGTTACGAGCAGTACTTC.

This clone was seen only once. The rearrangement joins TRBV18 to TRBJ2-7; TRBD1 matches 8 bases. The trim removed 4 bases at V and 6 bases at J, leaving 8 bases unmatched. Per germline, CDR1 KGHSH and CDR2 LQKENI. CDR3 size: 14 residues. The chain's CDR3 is CASSHKDRAGEQYF. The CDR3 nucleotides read TGTGCCAGCTCACACAAGGACAGGGCGGGCGAGCAGTACTTC.

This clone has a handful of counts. The CDR3 region has the DNA TGTGCCAGCTCATCTGTTGACGAGCAGTACTTC. Protein: CASSSVDEQYF. The genes are TRBV18 and TRBJ2-7; no definite D call. Trimming left V 5 bases short and J 5 bases short, with 7 bases between. The CDR3 consists of 11 residues. CDR1 and CDR2 from the germline V gene are KGHSH and LQKENI.